This TCR beta chain appears in the sequencing data of a study of beta chain features in type 1 diabetes (dated by TCRdb to the late 2010s). General notes on the study: Mean age, gender distribution, total cell number and subset yield did not differ between patients and healthy donors. A total of under 140,000,000 sorted cells were examined across all samples, and the number of cells per subset was strongly correlated with RNA yield. In the study, recently diagnosed type 1 diabetes patients and matched healthy donors were compared on the TCRB repertoires of their sorted circulating CD4+ T cell subsets. Naive and central memory subsets were obtained from all 28 donors, but regulatory and stem cell-like memory subsets were isolated from only 8 patients and roughly eight healthy donors.

Here is what the overall study found, with its caveats: Because cDNA was sequenced instead of genomic DNA, activated cells with high expression could be over-represented, although the groups did not differ in activation or CD3 levels. In all four CD4+ subsets, TCRB CDR3 length was moderately but significantly shorter in type 1 diabetes patients. Because the HLA sub-analyses included only small numbers of individuals, any influence of HLA type on TCRB rearrangement was left unresolved. Patients with type 1 diabetes made fewer insertions and deleted more nucleotides at VDJ recombination sites, implying thymic rearrangement abnormalities. Naive, central memory and regulatory TCRB repertoires appeared more similar among patients than among healthy donors. PCR may preferentially amplify shorter templates, but because patient and control samples were amplified and corrected together, any resulting skew would affect both groups equally.

All of the isolated RNA was reverse transcribed with the High Capacity cDNA Reverse Transcription Kit, so expressed TCRB transcripts were sequenced. Deep immunoSEQ sequencing was performed on naive, central memory and regulatory T cell samples, with an average of roughly 4 million total reads per sample. Sorted cells were lysed in RLT buffer, and RNA was extracted using DNase-treated RNeasy Micro or Mini kits according to cell number. Each cell subset was processed on its own to prevent cross-contamination, while patient and healthy donor samples were processed together. The immunoSEQ multiplex PCR was used to amplify TCRB sequences from cDNA, generating 87-bp fragments that spanned the CDR3 region. Sequencing of the amplicons was done on the Illumina HiSeq platform. As for the authors' bioinformatics: PCR bias was computationally corrected using synthetic template baselines, reads within Hamming distance 2 were collapsed, and singletons that could not be merged were discarded. Reads were aligned against IMGT to assign V, D and J genes, CDR3 length and insertions or deletions at six rearrangement sites. Within each subset, clonotype counts were normalized to the number of sorted cells before true diversity and Gini coefficients were calculated with the tcR R package. The overlap coefficient, calculated on TCRB nucleotide sequences, was used to measure repertoire sharing. Out-of-frame TCRB sequences from naive cells were analyzed as a proxy for the pre-selection repertoire. TCRdb carries this immuneACCESS record with in-frame sequences only. Its versions omit some clonotypes, under half of them owing to an unresolved V gene in the studies checked, with the rest unexplained. V and J calls and clone size are those listed in that table; D and trimming were worked out from the DNA. For this sample the table gives 680,000 or so clones, of which 15% to 18% were detected only once. Under 0.095% of the sample goes to the ten largest clones.

The junction shows trimming of 6 bases on V and 3 bases on J, and the gene matches do not reach 2 bases of it. Reading from cysteine to phenylalanine, the CDR3 counts 14 amino acids. Only the CDR3 portion is preserved as DNA: 42 bases, with reading frame beginning at the first base. Reading the germline V gene gives CDR1 SNHLY and CDR2 FYNNEI. This clone has only a few counts. What this receptor recognizes is not known. No qualities accompany the bases; no much larger clone lies one base away. From each donor, a single peripheral blood sample of around 120 mL on average was drawn into heparinised tubes. A BD FACSAria II was used to sort naive, central memory, regulatory and stem cell-like memory CD4+ T cells with a panel that included CD45RO, CCR7, CD25, CD127, CD95 and CD27. A purity above 98% was achieved for all sorted populations. Right away, PBMCs were isolated by Lymphoprep density gradient centrifugation and were stained directly, with no culture step. So that batch effects would be minimized, each experiment stained and sorted samples in pairs, pairing one healthy donor with one patient.

This receptor was obtained from a man aged 18 to 30 in good health. What was sequenced was naive CD4+ T cells from blood. The meaning of the sample's cell subset or site label: true naive CD4+ T cells. The V and J segments used are TRBV2 and TRBJ2-3; TRBD2 lines up with 11 middle nucleotides. The DNA sequence reads TGTGCCAGCAGGCGGACTAGCGGGACAGATACGCAGTATTTT. Translated, it gives CASRRTSGTDTQYF.